This T cell receptor (beta chain) stems from a study of response to subunit inactivated influenza vaccine. A few counts support this clonotype. TCRdb recomputed calls from the RT-PCR reads with MiXCR, one row per CDR3 protein. The table has about 570,000 distinct CDR3 sequences, roughly 10% seen once; the top ten hold 8% to 13%. The germline CDR1 and CDR2 sequences are SGDLS and YYNGEE. V lost 6 bases, J lost 2 bases, and 16 bases lay in between. The CDR3 length is 15 residues. This sample was shared with a second study, whose subject was T cells expressing NK-cell markers. That work states: It was by 5'RACE template switching with UMIs that TCR beta cDNA was made. HCMV specificity of the expanded NKG2C+ T cell clones was not established.

The sample was PBMCs from blood, taken on the day of vaccination. The gene calls are TRBV9 and TRBJ2-3; weak D call: TRBD1 (5 bases). This receptor was taken from a man between 50 and 59 years old who received an inactivated influenza vaccine. The CDR3, as DNA: TGTGCCAGCAACCTTCTTGGACACCACACAGATACGCAGTATTTT. Translated: CASNLLGHHTDTQYF.